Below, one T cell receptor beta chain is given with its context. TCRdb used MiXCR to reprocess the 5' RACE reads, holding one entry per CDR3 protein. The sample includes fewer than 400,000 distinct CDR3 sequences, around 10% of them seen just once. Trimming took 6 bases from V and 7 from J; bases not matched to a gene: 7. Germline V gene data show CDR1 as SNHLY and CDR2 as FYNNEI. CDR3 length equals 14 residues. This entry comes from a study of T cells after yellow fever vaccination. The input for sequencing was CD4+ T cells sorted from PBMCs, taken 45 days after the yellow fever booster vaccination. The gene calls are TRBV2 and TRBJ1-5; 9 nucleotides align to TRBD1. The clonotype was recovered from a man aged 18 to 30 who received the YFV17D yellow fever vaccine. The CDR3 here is CASSSTGGRQPQHF. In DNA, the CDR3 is TGTGCCAGCAGCTCTACAGGGGGCAGGCAGCCCCAGCATTTT.